This TCR beta chain was documented in a study of blood T cell repertoires in COVID-19. Overall study: The United States, Italy and Spain were the sources of the acute and convalescent COVID-19 samples.

In the study's own analysis: Using reference gene primer amplification, nucleated cell counts were estimated. Libraries were prepared by immunoSEQ multiplex PCR; TCRdb keeps only in-frame clonotypes and omits some of them. V, J and clone size were drawn from that table, and D and trimming were deduced from the DNA. The sample includes around 100,000 clones, approximately 80% seen only once; the top ten take about an eighth. CDR1 and CDR2 (germline): SGHNT, YYREEE (reference sequence). V gave up 1 base and J gave up 8 bases; unmatched junction bases: 1. The CDR3 sequence is 13 residues long. The clonotype comes from a human donor in a cohort sampled during active or convalescent COVID-19. The chain is built from TRBV5-4 and TRBJ2-1; the match to TRBD1 covers 9 bases. The sequenced sample was peripheral blood. The CDR3 protein is CASSLTGGDEQFF. The DNA for the CDR3 is TGTGCCAGCAGCTTGACAGGGGGCGATGAGCAGTTCTTC.